Included here is one T cell receptor (beta chain) sequence, with context. Antigen specificity is unknown. This sample is part of a study of cytomegalovirus exposure and HLA in healthy donors. Study-wide findings and caveats: Per a prior analysis, the majority of TCR beta V segments were productive roughly 90% or roughly 30% of the time.

The primer mix had 60 Vbeta and 13 Jbeta primers. TCRdb's table, derived via immunoSEQ multiplex PCR, lists solely in-frame clones and lacks some. The repertoire holds some 150,000 clones, with around 84% as singletons. The source of this sequence is a boy between 2 and 10 years old in good health and CMV-seronegative. The source material was PBMCs.

The CDR3 sequence: CASSLGRTGRVGFNSPLHF. Here the CDR3 DNA reads TGTGCCAGCAGTTTAGGGAGGACAGGACGCGTGGGGTTTAATTCACCCCTCCACTTT. The chain is built from TRBV28 and TRBJ1-6, with 7 bases matching TRBD1. Germline values: CDR1 MDHEN, CDR2 SYDVKM. V gave up 2 bases and J gave up 6 bases; unmatched junction bases: 16. This CDR3 is 19 amino acids long.